A selection of T cell receptor beta chains follows, all from one sample in a study of blood T cell repertoires in COVID-19. The protocol was immunoSEQ multiplex PCR, while the TCRdb copy is restricted to in-frame clones and leaves out a portion. This sample has 150,000 to 180,000 clones, with 75% to 85% found just once. Sequencing was performed on peripheral blood. These receptors were obtained from a woman in her forties or fifties with acute or convalescent COVID-19. Both conserved end residues are part of each CDR3. The order of the fields is J gene, D gene, V gene, clone size, CDR3 protein, CDR3 DNA. A D gene is named only where the DNA matches it firmly. The listing skips clone size in some rows; elsewhere it reads once, few, many or a size class.

TRBJ1-2 - TRBV5-4 - CASSRQGTSYGYTF TGTGCCAGCAGCCGGCAGGGGACGTCGTATGGCTACACCTTC
TRBJ2-1 TRBD2 TRBV6-2/TRBV6-3 - CASSYLWDYQTEQFF TGTGCCAGCAGTTACCTTTGGGACTACCAGACTGAGCAGTTCTTC
TRBJ2-3 TRBD1 TRBV7-9 - CASSAGTGPSTDTQYF TGTGCCAGCAGCGCGGGGACAGGTCCTAGCACAGATACGCAGTATTTT
TRBJ2-7 TRBD2 TRBV18 once CASSPRLAGVSYEQYF TGTGCCAGCTCACCACGGCTAGCGGGAGTGAGCTACGAGCAGTACTTC
TRBJ2-7 TRBD2 TRBV7-2 - CASSLGREAYEQYF TGTGCCAGCAGCTTGGGTCGGGAGGCCTACGAGCAGTACTTC
TRBJ1-4 - TRBV5-1 - CASFGRASEKLFF TGCGCCAGCTTCGGCAGGGCGAGTGAAAAACTGTTTTTT
TRBJ1-5 - TRBV10-2 - CASNWGGYQPQHF TGCGCCAGCAATTGGGGGGGCTATCAGCCCCAGCATTTT
TRBJ2-7 TRBD1 TRBV7-2 - CASSFDRGYEQYF TGTGCCAGCAGCTTCGACAGGGGATACGAGCAGTACTTC
TRBJ2-1 TRBD1 TRBV2 - CATRQGEVNEQFF TGTGCCACCAGACAGGGGGAGGTTAATGAGCAGTTCTTC
TRBJ2-3 TRBD2 TRBV19 - CASSARGRSSGSTDTQYF TGTGCCAGTAGTGCCCGGGGTCGGTCTAGCGGGAGTACAGATACGCAGTATTTT
TRBJ2-1 TRBD2 TRBV7-3 few CASSNSGSEYNEQFF TGTGCCAGCAGCAATAGCGGGAGCGAATACAATGAGCAGTTCTTC
TRBJ2-1 - TRBV21-1 - CASSKGSELYNEQFF TGTGCCAGCAGCAAAGGGAGTGAACTCTACAATGAGCAGTTCTTC
TRBJ1-2 TRBD1 TRBV7-2 once CASSLGPGGNRGYTF TGTGCCAGCAGCTTAGGGCCAGGGGGTAATCGAGGCTACACCTTC
TRBJ1-2 - TRBV24-1 - CATSDSTTGTLHGYTF TGTGCCACCAGTGATTCTACGACCGGGACACTCCATGGCTACACCTTC
TRBJ1-2 TRBD1 TRBV5-4 once CASSYDRDYGYTF TGTGCCAGCAGTTACGACAGGGATTATGGCTACACCTTC